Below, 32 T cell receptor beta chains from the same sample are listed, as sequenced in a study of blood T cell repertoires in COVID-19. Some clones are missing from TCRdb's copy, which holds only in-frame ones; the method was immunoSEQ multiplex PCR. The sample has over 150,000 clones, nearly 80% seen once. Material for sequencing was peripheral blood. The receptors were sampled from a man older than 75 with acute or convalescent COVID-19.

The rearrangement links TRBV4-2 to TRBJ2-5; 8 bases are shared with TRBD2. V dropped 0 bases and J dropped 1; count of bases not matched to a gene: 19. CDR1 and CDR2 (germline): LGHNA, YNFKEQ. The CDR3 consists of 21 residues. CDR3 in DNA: TGTGCCAGCAGCCAAGAATCGGGGGGGCGGGGGCTCCTTCAAGCCCAAGAGACCCAGTACTTC. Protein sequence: CASSQESGGRGLLQAQETQYF.

DNA for the CDR3: TGCGCCAGCAGCTTGGCCCCGAGACAGAAGGGGATGGGAGAGACCCAGTACTTC. It is translated as CASSLAPRQKGMGETQYF. The chain recombines TRBV5-1 with TRBJ2-5, with D maybe TRBD1 (5 bases). The CDR3 covers 18 residues. Germline V gene data show CDR1 as SGHRS and CDR2 as YFSETQ. V lost 0 bases and J 4 bases, leaving 22 bases between the germline ends.

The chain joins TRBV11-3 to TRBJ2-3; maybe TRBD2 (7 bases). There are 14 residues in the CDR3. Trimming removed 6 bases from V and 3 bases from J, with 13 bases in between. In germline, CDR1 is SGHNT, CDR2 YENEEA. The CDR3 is CASRSGGATDTQYF. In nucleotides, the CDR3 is TGTGCCAGCAGAAGTGGGGGGGCAACAGATACGCAGTATTTT.

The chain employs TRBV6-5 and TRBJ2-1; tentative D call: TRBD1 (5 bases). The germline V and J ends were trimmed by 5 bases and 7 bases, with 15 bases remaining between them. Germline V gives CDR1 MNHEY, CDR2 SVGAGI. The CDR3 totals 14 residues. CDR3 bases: TGTGCCAGCAGTCCCTCCGGCAGGGTGAATGAGCAGTTCTTC. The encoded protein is CASSPSGRVNEQFF.

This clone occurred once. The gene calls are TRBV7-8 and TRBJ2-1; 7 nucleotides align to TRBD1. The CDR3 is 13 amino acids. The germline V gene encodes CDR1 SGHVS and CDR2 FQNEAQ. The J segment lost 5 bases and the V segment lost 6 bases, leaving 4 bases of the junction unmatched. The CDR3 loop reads CASSLGQNNEQFF. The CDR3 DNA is TGTGCCAGCAGTTTGGGACAGAACAATGAGCAGTTCTTC.

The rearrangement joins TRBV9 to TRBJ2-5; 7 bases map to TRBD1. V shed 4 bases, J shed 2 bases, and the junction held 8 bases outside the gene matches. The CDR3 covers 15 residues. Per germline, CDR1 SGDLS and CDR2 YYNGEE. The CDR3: CASSTRDREQETQYF. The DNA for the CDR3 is TGTGCCAGCAGCACCCGGGACAGAGAACAAGAGACCCAGTACTTC.

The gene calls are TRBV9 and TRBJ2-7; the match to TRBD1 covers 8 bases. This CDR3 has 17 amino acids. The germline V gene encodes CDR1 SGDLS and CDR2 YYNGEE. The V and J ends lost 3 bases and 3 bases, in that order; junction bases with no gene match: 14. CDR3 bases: TGTGCCAGCAGCGCAAGCACAAGGACAGGGAGAGACTACGAGCAGTACTTC. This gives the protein CASSASTRTGRDYEQYF.

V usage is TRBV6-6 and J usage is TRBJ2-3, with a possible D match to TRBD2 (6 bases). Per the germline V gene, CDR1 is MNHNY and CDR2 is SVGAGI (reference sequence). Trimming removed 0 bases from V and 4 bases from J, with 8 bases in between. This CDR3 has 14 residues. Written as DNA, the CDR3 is TGTGCCAGCAGTTACTCGGCGGGGCCAGATACGCAGTATTTT. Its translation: CASSYSAGPDTQYF.

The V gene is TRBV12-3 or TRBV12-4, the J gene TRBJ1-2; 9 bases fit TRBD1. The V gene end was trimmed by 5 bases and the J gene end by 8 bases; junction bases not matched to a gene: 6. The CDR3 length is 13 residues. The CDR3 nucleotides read TGTGCCAGCAGTCTCCGGGACAGGGAAGGCTACACCTTC. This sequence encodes CASSLRDREGYTF.

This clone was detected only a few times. As DNA, the CDR3 is TGCGCCAGCAGCTTGTTTGGTTTAGCGGGGGACAGCTCCTACGAGCAGTACTTC. Translation gives CASSLFGLAGDSSYEQYF. The chain is built from TRBV5-1 and TRBJ2-7, with TRBD2 matching 9 bases. Germline CDR1 is SGHRS and CDR2 is YFSETQ. CDR3 size: 18 residues. V lost 1 base and J lost 0; bases outside the gene matches: 11.

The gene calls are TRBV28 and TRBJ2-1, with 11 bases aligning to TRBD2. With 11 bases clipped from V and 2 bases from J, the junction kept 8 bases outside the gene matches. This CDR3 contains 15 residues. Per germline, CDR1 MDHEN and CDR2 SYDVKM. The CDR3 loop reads CAGSDSGGAYNEQFF. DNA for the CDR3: TGTGCCGGATCCGATAGCGGGGGGGCCTACAATGAGCAGTTCTTC.

The CDR3 is CSVQTSGGADTQYF. The CDR3 DNA sequence: TGCAGCGTTCAGACTAGCGGGGGGGCGGATACGCAGTATTTT. The chain employs TRBV29-1 and TRBJ2-3; 14 bases are shared with TRBD2. The CDR3 has 14 residues. Germline CDR1 SQVTM, CDR2 ANQGSEA. J was trimmed by 6 bases and V by 5 bases; bases with no gene match: 4.

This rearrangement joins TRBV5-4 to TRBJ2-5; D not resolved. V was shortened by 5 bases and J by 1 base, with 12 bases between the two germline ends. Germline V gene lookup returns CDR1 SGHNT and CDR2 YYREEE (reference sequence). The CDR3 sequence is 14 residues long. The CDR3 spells CASRPRLGQETQYF. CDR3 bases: TGTGCCAGCAGACCCCGTCTAGGCCAAGAGACCCAGTACTTC.

CDR3 region: CAWIPPGGAGNTIYF. CDR3 nucleotides: TGTGCCTGGATCCCCCCGGGGGGGGCTGGAAACACCATATATTTT. This chain links TRBV30 with TRBJ1-3; TRBD1 might be the D (5 bases). Deletions cut 4 bases from V and 2 bases from J, with 15 bases between. Germline values: CDR1 GTSNPN, CDR2 SVGIG (reference sequence). CDR3 size: 15 residues.

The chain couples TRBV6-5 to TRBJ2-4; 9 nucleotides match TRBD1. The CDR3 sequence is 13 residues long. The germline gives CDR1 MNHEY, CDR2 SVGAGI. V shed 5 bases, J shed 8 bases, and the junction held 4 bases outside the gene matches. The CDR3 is CASSLTGGDIQYF. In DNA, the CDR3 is TGTGCCAGCAGTCTGACAGGGGGGGACATTCAGTACTTC.

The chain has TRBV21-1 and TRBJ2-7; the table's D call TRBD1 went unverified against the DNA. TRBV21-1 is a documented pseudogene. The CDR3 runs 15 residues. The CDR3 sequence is CASRVKTPWRYEQYF. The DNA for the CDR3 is TGTGCCAGCAGGGTTAAGACACCGTGGCGCTACGAGCAGTACTTC.

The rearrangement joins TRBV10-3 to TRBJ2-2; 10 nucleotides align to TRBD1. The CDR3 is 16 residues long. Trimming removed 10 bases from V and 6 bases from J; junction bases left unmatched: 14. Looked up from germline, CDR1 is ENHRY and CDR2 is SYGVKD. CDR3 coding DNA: TGTGCCACCAGGGTAGGGACAGGGGAGGTCTCCGGGGAGCTGTTTTTT. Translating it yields CATRVGTGEVSGELFF.

The CDR3 reads CASSYSFSRAAYEQYF. DNA for the CDR3: TGTGCCAGCAGTTACAGCTTCTCCAGGGCGGCCTACGAGCAGTACTTC. This chain connects TRBV6-5 to TRBJ2-7, with D perhaps TRBD1 (5 bases). Trimming removed 2 bases from V and 2 bases from J, with 16 bases in between. The CDR3 is made up of 16 amino acids. Germline CDR1 reads MNHEY; CDR2 reads SVGAGI.

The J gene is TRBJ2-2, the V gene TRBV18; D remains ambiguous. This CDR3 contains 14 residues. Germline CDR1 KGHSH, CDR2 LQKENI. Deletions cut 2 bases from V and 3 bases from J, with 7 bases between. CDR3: CASSPGQDTGELFF. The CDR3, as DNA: TGTGCCAGCTCACCAGGGCAGGACACCGGGGAGCTGTTTTTT. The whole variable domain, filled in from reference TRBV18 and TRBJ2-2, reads NAGVMQNPRHLVRRRGQEARLRCSPMKGHSHVYWYRQLPEEGLKFMVYLQKENIIDESGMPKERFSAEFPKEGPSILRIQQVVRGDSAAYFCASSPGQDTGELFFGEGSRLTVL.

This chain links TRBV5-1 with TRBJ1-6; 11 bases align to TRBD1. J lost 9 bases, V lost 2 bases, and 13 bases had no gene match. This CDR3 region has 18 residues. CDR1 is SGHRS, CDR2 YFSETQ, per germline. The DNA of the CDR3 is TGCGCCAGCAGCTTATTTGGGACAGGGGGTGCCCAGGGTTCACCCCTCCACTTT. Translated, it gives CASSLFGTGGAQGSPLHF.

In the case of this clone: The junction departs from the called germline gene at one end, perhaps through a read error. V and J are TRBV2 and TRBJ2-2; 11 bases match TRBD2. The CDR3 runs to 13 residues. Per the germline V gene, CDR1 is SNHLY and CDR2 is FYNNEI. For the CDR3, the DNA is TGTGCCAGCAGTGCAGATAGCGGGGGGGAACTGTTTTTT. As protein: CASSADSGGELFF.

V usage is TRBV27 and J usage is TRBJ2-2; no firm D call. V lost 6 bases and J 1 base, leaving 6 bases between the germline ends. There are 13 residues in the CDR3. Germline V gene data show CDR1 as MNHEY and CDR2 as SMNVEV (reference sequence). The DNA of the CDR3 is TGTGCCAGCAGGGCAAGGAACACCGGGGAGCTGTTTTTT. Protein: CASRARNTGELFF.

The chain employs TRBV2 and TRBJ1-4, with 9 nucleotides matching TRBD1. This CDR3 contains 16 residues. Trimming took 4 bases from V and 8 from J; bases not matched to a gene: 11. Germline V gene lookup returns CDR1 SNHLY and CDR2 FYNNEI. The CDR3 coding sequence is TGTGCCAGCAGTGTCCCTACCGGGACAGGGTGGGAAAAACTGTTTTTT. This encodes CASSVPTGTGWEKLFF.

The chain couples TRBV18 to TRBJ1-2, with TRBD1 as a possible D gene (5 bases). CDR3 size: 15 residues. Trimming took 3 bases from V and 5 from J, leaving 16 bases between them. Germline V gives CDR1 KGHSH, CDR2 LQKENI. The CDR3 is CASSPAAGVEYGYTF. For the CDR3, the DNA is TGTGCCAGCTCACCGGCTGCGGGGGTTGAATATGGCTACACCTTC.

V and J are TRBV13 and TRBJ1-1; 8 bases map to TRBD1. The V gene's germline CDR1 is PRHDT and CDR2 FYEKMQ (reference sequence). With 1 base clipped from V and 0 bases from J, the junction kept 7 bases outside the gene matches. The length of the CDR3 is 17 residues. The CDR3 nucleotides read TGTGCCAGCAGCTTAGTAGGGGCAGGGGGCATGAACACTGAAGCTTTCTTT. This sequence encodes CASSLVGAGGMNTEAFF.

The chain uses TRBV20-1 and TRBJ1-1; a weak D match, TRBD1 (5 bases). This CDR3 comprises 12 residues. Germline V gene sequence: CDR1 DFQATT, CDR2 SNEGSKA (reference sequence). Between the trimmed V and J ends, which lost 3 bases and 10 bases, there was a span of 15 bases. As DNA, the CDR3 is TGCAGTGCTAGTGTAACCCTAAGGGGAGCTTTCTTT. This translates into CSASVTLRGAFF.

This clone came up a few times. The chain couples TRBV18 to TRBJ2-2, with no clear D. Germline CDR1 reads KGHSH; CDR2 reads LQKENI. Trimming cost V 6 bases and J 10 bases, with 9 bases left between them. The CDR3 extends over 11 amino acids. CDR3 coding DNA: TGTGCCAGCTCGGTCCGCGTGGAGCTGTTTTTT. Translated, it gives CASSVRVELFF.

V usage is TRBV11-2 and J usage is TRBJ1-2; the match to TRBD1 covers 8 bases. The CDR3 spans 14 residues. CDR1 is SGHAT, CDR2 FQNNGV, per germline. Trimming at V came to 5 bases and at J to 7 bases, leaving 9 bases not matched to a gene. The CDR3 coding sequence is TGTGCCAGCAGCCAACCTCAGGGGGCAGGTGGCTACACCTTC. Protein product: CASSQPQGAGGYTF.

Here the CDR3 reads CASSMDGGVLFF. CDR3 bases: TGTGCCAGCAGCATGGATGGGGGGGTACTGTTTTTT. The J gene is TRBJ1-4, the V gene TRBV5-4; possible D gene TRBD1, 5 bases. The CDR3 has 12 amino acids. V was clipped by 4 bases and J by 13 bases, with 14 bases between them. In germline, CDR1 is SGHNT, CDR2 YYREEE (reference sequence).

The CDR3 sequence: CASSPSAGANSPLHF. The CDR3 region has the DNA TGTGCCAGCAGCCCCTCGGCGGGAGCGAATTCACCCCTCCACTTT. The chain joins TRBV28 to TRBJ1-6; no clear D gene. This CDR3 region has 15 residues. Germline lookup yields CDR1 MDHEN and CDR2 SYDVKM. V was pared by 6 bases and J by 7 bases, with 16 bases between.

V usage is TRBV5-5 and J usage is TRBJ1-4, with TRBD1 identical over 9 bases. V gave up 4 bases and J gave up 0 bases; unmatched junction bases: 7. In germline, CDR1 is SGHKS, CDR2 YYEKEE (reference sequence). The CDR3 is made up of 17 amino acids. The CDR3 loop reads CASSLGQGTATNEKLFF. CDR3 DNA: TGTGCCAGCAGCCTAGGACAGGGGACCGCAACTAATGAAAAACTGTTTTTT.

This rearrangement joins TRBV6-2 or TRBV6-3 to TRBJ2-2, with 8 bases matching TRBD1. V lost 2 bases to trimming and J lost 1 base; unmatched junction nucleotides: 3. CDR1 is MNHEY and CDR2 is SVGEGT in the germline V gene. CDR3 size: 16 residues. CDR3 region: CASSYDDRGNTGELFF. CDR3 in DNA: TGTGCCAGCAGTTACGACGACAGGGGGAACACCGGGGAGCTGTTTTTT.